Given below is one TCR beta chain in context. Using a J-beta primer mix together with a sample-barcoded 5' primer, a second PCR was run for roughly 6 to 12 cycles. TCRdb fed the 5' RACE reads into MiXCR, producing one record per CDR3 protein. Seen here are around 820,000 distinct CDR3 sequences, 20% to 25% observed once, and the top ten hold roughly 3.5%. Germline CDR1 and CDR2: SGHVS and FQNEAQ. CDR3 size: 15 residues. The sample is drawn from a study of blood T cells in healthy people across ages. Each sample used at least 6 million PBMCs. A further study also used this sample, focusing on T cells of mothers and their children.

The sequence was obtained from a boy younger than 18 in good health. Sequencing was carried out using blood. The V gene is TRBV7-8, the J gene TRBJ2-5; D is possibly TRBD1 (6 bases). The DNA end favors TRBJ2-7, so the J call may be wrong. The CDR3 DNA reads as TGTGCCAGCAGCTCCGGACAGATTAGGACCTACGAGCAGTACTTC. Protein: CASSSGQIRTYEQYF.